This T cell receptor (beta chain) was found in a study of T cell responses to AZD1222 COVID-19 vaccine. Data came from immunoSEQ multiplex PCR; TCRdb stores just in-frame clones and leaves some out. The sample consists of more than 70,000 clones, 70% to 90% of them appearing once. This CDR3 spans 12 amino acids. V shed 4 bases and J 9 bases; nucleotides not matched to a gene: 3. CDR1 is SGHTA and CDR2 is FQGTGA in the germline V gene. The input for sequencing was peripheral blood, taken on day 0 of AZD1222 vaccination. This sequence joins TRBV7-3 and TRBJ1-1, with 9 bases aligning to TRBD1. The TCR was taken from an adult in good health. This CDR3 is CASSSGTGKAFF. CDR3 in DNA: TGTGCCAGCAGCTCCGGGACAGGGAAAGCTTTCTTT.